Below, 23 T cell receptor beta chains from the same sample are listed, as sequenced in a study of cytomegalovirus exposure and HLA in healthy donors. The PCR had 60 Vbeta and 13 Jbeta primers. TCRdb's table, derived via immunoSEQ multiplex PCR, lists solely in-frame clones and lacks some. Of roughly 190,000 clones in the sample, 70% to 80% were seen once. Sequencing was carried out using PBMCs. All receptors come from a woman younger than 45 in good health and CMV-seropositive.

V gene TRBV7-3 combines with J gene TRBJ2-5; 11 nucleotides line up with TRBD2. From germline, CDR1 is SGHTA and CDR2 FQGTGA. Trimming removed 2 bases from V and 2 bases from J; junction bases left unmatched: 4. The CDR3 extends over 16 amino acids. CDR3 sequence: CASSLGTSGPQETQYF. DNA of the CDR3: TGTGCCAGCAGCTTAGGGACTAGCGGCCCTCAAGAGACCCAGTACTTC.

V is TRBV7-2 and J is TRBJ2-7, with 7 bases fitting TRBD1. CDR1 is SGHTA, CDR2 FQGNSA, per germline. The CDR3 has 14 residues. V lost 4 bases, J lost 4 bases, and 7 bases stayed unmatched. Here the CDR3 reads CASSSTGVGYEQYF. Here the CDR3 DNA reads TGTGCCAGCAGCTCCACAGGGGTAGGGTACGAGCAGTACTTC.

The chain couples TRBV30 to TRBJ2-1, with D perhaps TRBD1 (6 bases). V lost 2 bases, J lost 4 bases, and 15 bases lay in between. Germline CDR1 reads GTSNPN; CDR2 reads SVGIG (reference sequence). There are 15 residues in the CDR3. Here the CDR3 DNA reads TGTGCCTGGAGTAGGGGAACAGGGATTTACAATGAGCAGTTCTTC. Its protein product is CAWSRGTGIYNEQFF.

This clone has a single count. The chain joins TRBV5-1 to TRBJ1-1; D remains ambiguous. V was trimmed by 4 bases and J by 1 base, leaving 14 bases between them. The CDR3 extends over 15 amino acids. Germline V gene sequence: CDR1 SGHRS, CDR2 YFSETQ. The CDR3 sequence is CASSLYGRENTEAFF. The CDR3 DNA is TGCGCCAGCAGCCTTTACGGACGGGAGAACACTGAAGCTTTCTTT.

The V gene is TRBV7-3, the J gene TRBJ2-3; 15 positions match TRBD2. The germline gives CDR1 SGHTA, CDR2 FQGTGA. V shed 4 bases and J 4 bases; nucleotides not matched to a gene: 6. The CDR3 length is 17 residues. Here the CDR3 DNA reads TGTGCCAGCAGCTCAGGACTAGCGGGAGGGTGGGCAGATACGCAGTATTTT. Translating gives CASSSGLAGGWADTQYF.

V is TRBV7-2 and J is TRBJ2-2; no reliable D call. This CDR3 has 14 amino acids. Deletions cut 1 base from V and 5 bases from J, with 8 bases between. Germline V gene data show CDR1 as SGHTA and CDR2 as FQGNSA. CDR3 loop: CASSLGSRTGELFF. The DNA of the CDR3 is TGTGCCAGCAGCTTAGGGTCCCGGACCGGGGAGCTGTTTTTT.

This clone was detected once. This chain uses TRBV30 with TRBJ1-1; 7 positions match TRBD1. The germline V gene encodes CDR1 GTSNPN and CDR2 SVGIG (reference sequence). Unmatched junction bases numbered 10, after V lost 3 bases and J lost 0 bases. This CDR3 has 16 amino acids. CDR3: CAWRPARGAMNTEAFF. CDR3 coding DNA: TGTGCCTGGAGGCCCGCCAGGGGGGCGATGAACACTGAAGCTTTCTTT.

V is TRBV7-6 and J is TRBJ1-1; TRBD1 is a possible D gene (5 bases). Germline lookup yields CDR1 SGHVS and CDR2 FNYEAQ. With 0 bases removed from V and 4 bases from J, the gap between germline ends came to 12 bases. The CDR3 is 15 residues long. CDR3 residues: CASSLAEGTGTEAFF. CDR3 sequence (DNA): TGTGCCAGCAGCTTAGCGGAGGGGACGGGCACTGAAGCTTTCTTT.

This chain joins TRBV5-8 and TRBJ2-7; weak D call: TRBD2 (5 bases). Germline V gene sequence: CDR1 SGHTS, CDR2 YDEGEE. V lost 4 bases and J 0 bases, leaving 8 bases between the germline ends. The CDR3 is made up of 13 amino acids. The CDR3 spells CASSGESSYEQYF. DNA of the CDR3: TGTGCCAGCAGCGGGGAGAGCTCCTACGAGCAGTACTTC.

This clone was detected once. This chain uses TRBV7-8 with TRBJ2-7; D perhaps matches TRBD2 (6 bases). Germline CDR1 reads SGHVS; CDR2 reads FQNEAQ. CDR3 length equals 16 residues. V shed 5 bases and J shed 3 bases, with 20 bases lying between them. CDR3 DNA sequence: TGTGCCAGCAGCCGTCGAGACGGGGGAATAAACTACGAGCAGTACTTC. This translates into CASSRRDGGINYEQYF.

This clone has only a few counts. The chain combines TRBV6-5 with TRBJ1-4; a possible D gene is TRBD1 (5 bases). This CDR3 is built from 14 residues. The V end was cut by 5 bases, the J end by 0 bases, with 7 bases between. CDR1 is MNHEY and CDR2 is SVGAGI in the germline V gene. CDR3 region: CASSDSATNEKLFF. For the CDR3, the DNA is TGTGCCAGCAGTGACAGTGCAACTAATGAAAAACTGTTTTTT.

This clone was counted once. The V and J genes are TRBV15 and TRBJ2-1, with 8 bases matching TRBD1. J lost 7 bases, V lost 6 bases, and 8 bases had no gene match. Germline CDR1 and CDR2: LNHNV and YYDKDF (reference sequence). The CDR3 loop spans 14 amino acids. The CDR3 coding sequence is TGTGCCACCAGGAGACAGGGGTCGACTAATGAGCAGTTCTTC. Protein product: CATRRQGSTNEQFF.

This chain connects TRBV11-3 to TRBJ2-1; 11 bases align to TRBD2. The CDR3 loop spans 14 amino acids. With 5 bases clipped from V and 8 bases from J, the junction kept 5 bases outside the gene matches. Germline lookup yields CDR1 SGHNT and CDR2 YENEEA. DNA of the CDR3: TGTGCCAGCAGCGCACTAGCGGGAGTACATGAGCAGTTCTTC. Its translation is CASSALAGVHEQFF.

The chain carries TRBV29-1 and TRBJ2-7; 7 bases align to TRBD2. From germline, CDR1 is SQVTM and CDR2 ANQGSEA. The V segment lost 4 bases and the J segment 3 bases; nucleotides outside the gene matches: 21. The CDR3 length is 18 residues. The CDR3 loop reads CSVVWAWEREGSGYEQYF. The CDR3 DNA sequence: TGCAGCGTTGTTTGGGCGTGGGAGCGGGAAGGCTCGGGCTACGAGCAGTACTTC.

This clone was observed a single time. This sequence joins TRBV15 and TRBJ1-1; D gene ambiguous. Germline V gene lookup returns CDR1 LNHNV and CDR2 YYDKDF (reference sequence). This CDR3 is 12 amino acids long. V gave up 0 bases and J gave up 10 bases, with 9 bases separating them. The CDR3 nucleotides read TGTGCCACCAGCAGAGACACTTACGGAGCTTTCTTT. Translation gives CATSRDTYGAFF.

The V gene is TRBV2, the J gene TRBJ2-7, with 7 bases fitting TRBD1. CDR1 and CDR2 from the germline V gene are SNHLY and FYNNEI. The CDR3 loop spans 15 amino acids. J was trimmed by 5 bases and V by 4 bases; bases with no gene match: 11. This chain's CDR3 is CASSGGQGVNNEQYF. Here the CDR3 DNA reads TGTGCCAGCAGTGGGGGCCAGGGGGTAAACAACGAGCAGTACTTC.

The chain employs TRBV5-1 and TRBJ2-7; D is perhaps TRBD1 (7 bases). Trimming took off 4 bases at V and 6 bases at J, with 23 bases between the two ends. The CDR3 covers 16 residues. Germline V gene sequence: CDR1 SGHRS, CDR2 YFSETQ. The CDR3 nucleotides read TGCGCCAGCAGCAGTAAGGCACCAAACAGGGGACTCGAGCAGTACTTC. This codes for CASSSKAPNRGLEQYF.

The V and J genes are TRBV30 and TRBJ2-5; 10 bases are shared with TRBD2. The CDR3 sequence is 14 residues long. After removal of 2 bases from V and 5 bases from J, the junction contained 5 bases not matched to a gene. Germline CDR1 reads GTSNPN; CDR2 reads SVGIG (reference sequence). The CDR3 DNA sequence: TGTGCCTGGAGTTCCCTAGCGGGAGCCGAGACCCAGTACTTC. Translating gives CAWSSLAGAETQYF.

The rearrangement joins TRBV5-1 to TRBJ2-1, with 7 positions matching TRBD1. The ends lost 5 bases at V and 2 bases at J; junction bases unmatched: 7. Germline CDR1 is SGHRS and CDR2 is YFSETQ. CDR3 length equals 15 residues. In DNA, the CDR3 is TGCGCCAGCAGTCGAGGGGACAGAGCCTACAATGAGCAGTTCTTC. Translating it yields CASSRGDRAYNEQFF.

The rearrangement links TRBV5-8 to TRBJ1-3; 9 nucleotides align to TRBD1. V lost 4 bases and J lost 0; bases outside the gene matches: 14. The CDR3 totals 19 residues. The germline V gene encodes CDR1 SGHTS and CDR2 YDEGEE. CDR3 in amino acids: CASSQGQGLFFSSGNTIYF. CDR3 in DNA: TGTGCCAGCAGCCAGGGACAGGGACTTTTCTTCAGCTCTGGAAACACCATATATTTT.

The chain combines TRBV2 with TRBJ1-2; D possibly corresponds to TRBD1 (5 bases). The CDR3 sequence is 13 residues long. V gave up 1 base and J gave up 7 bases, with 10 bases separating them. Per the germline V gene, CDR1 is SNHLY and CDR2 is FYNNEI. CDR3 region: CASSEGRESGYTF. DNA for the CDR3: TGTGCCAGCAGTGAAGGCAGGGAAAGTGGCTACACCTTC.

The table lists this clone with a few counts. The chain couples TRBV5-4 to TRBJ2-3; D is undetermined. Germline V gene lookup returns CDR1 SGHNT and CDR2 YYREEE (reference sequence). The germline V and J ends were trimmed by 5 bases and 0 bases, with 10 bases remaining between them. The CDR3 extends over 14 amino acids. As DNA, the CDR3 is TGTGCCAGCAGAGAAGAGGCTAGCACAGATACGCAGTATTTT. It codes for CASREEASTDTQYF.

The rearrangement links TRBV4-3 to TRBJ2-1; 12 bases match TRBD2. The CDR3 contains 14 residues. Germline CDR1 LGHNA, CDR2 YSLEER. V dropped 0 bases and J dropped 16; count of bases not matched to a gene: 7. For the CDR3, the DNA is TGCGCCAGCAGCCAAGACCTAGCGGGAGGGCCGTTTTTCTTC. This gives the protein CASSQDLAGGPFFF.